Sequencing of this T cell receptor beta chain was carried out in a study of blood T cell repertoires in COVID-19. A Seattle source enrolled patients during active infection and followed them longitudinally. Clones were read by immunoSEQ multiplex PCR, and TCRdb kept only the in-frame ones, dropping some. This table holds some 200,000 clones, 75% to 85% found once. Deletions cut 8 bases from V and 1 base from J, with 8 bases between. This CDR3 has 12 amino acids. This clone was found many times. Sample: peripheral blood. The chain couples TRBV12-3 or TRBV12-4 to TRBJ1-1; D gene ambiguous. This receptor was taken from a woman between 70 and 85 years old with COVID-19, enrolled during active disease. The CDR3 DNA reads TGTGCCAGCGGACTCCGGAACACTGAAGCTTTCTTT. Its protein product is CASGLRNTEAFF.